The subject of this entry is one T cell receptor (beta chain). Its antigen is undetermined. The germline gives CDR1 SEHNR, CDR2 FQNEAQ (reference sequence). The CDR3 is 19 residues long. Losses at the gene ends were 8 bases for V and 2 bases for J; bases not matched to a gene: 22. The data derive from a study of molecular identifiers for immune sequencing clone quantification. Regarding the study as a whole: Clonotypes topping 20 RNA copies carried over 97% of effector molecules but under 1% of naive ones.

It was with previously described methods and listed TCR primers that bulk TCR libraries were made. From the PCR reads, TCRdb called clonotypes with MiXCR, one entry per CDR3 protein. The repertoire holds about 300,000 distinct CDR3 sequences, with about 22% as singletons. Sequenced input: naive CD8+ T cells from blood, with Jurkat cell RNA spiked in. Subset: FACS-sorted CD8+CD4-CCR7+CD45RA+ naive T cells. V usage is TRBV7-9 and J usage is TRBJ2-3, with 7 bases lining up with TRBD2. The TCR sequence derives from a human donor in good health. Some libraries in this study had Jurkat cell RNA spiked in. CDR3 coding DNA: TGTGCCAGCGGCTCCTCCTTGGGGTGGGGACTACATCCCACAGATACGCAGTATTTT. Translated, it gives CASGSSLGWGLHPTDTQYF.